The next 9 T cell receptor beta chains were all read from a single sample in a study of post-analysis software for immune sequencing data. General study findings and limits: Several TRBV segments (TRBV5-6, TRBV5-1 and TRBV20-1 among them) occurred more frequently in patients than in controls.

Unique molecular identifiers had been added to the TCR beta cDNA libraries. TCRdb independently ran MiXCR on the PCR reads; one entry per CDR3 protein. The data contain roughly 600,000 distinct CDR3 sequences, roughly 47% of them seen just once; the ten biggest clones take up roughly 1.7%. No antigen has been assigned to these receptors. The sample taken for sequencing was blood. These receptors came from a girl aged 5 to 17 with multiple sclerosis.

V is TRBV27 and J is TRBJ2-1; 8 positions agree with TRBD1. V was pared by 3 bases and J by 4 bases, with 5 bases of the junction left unmatched. The germline CDR1 and CDR2 sequences are MNHEY and SMNVEV (reference sequence). This CDR3 has 15 residues. CDR3 DNA: TGTGCCAGCAGTTTTCGAGGACAGGGATACAATGAGCAGTTCTTC. This encodes CASSFRGQGYNEQFF.

This chain joins TRBV5-6 and TRBJ2-1, with TRBD2 identical over 13 bases. Germline CDR1 SGHDT, CDR2 YYEEEE. The CDR3 is made up of 17 amino acids. Trimming took 2 bases from V and 3 from J; bases not matched to a gene: 5. CDR3 amino acids: CASSLGLAGAYYNEQFF. The DNA of the CDR3 is TGTGCCAGCAGCTTAGGACTAGCGGGAGCATACTACAATGAGCAGTTCTTC.

The rearrangement uses TRBV29-1 and TRBJ2-5, with 9 bases aligning to TRBD1. Germline CDR1 reads SQVTM; CDR2 reads ANQGSEA. This CDR3 region has 11 residues. With V trimmed by 7 bases and J by 5 bases, 2 bases remained unmatched. The CDR3 DNA is TGCAGCGGGACAGGGGTGGAGACCCAGTACTTC. It yields the protein CSGTGVETQYF.

The chain is built from TRBV20-1 and TRBJ2-7; 7 bases fit TRBD1. The CDR3 sequence is 14 residues long. Trimming at V came to 1 base and at J to 4 bases, leaving 7 bases not matched to a gene. From germline, CDR1 is DFQATT and CDR2 SNEGSKA (reference sequence). The DNA for the CDR3 is TGCAGTGCTAGAGGGCCAGGGGGTGGATACGAGCAGTACTTC. Translation gives CSARGPGGGYEQYF.

V gene TRBV5-1 combines with J gene TRBJ2-5, with TRBD2 matching over 10 bases. The CDR3 length is 18 residues. Unmatched junction bases numbered 19, after V lost 7 bases and J lost 4 bases. Germline V gene sequence: CDR1 SGHRS, CDR2 YFSETQ. The chain's CDR3 is CASHDPAPGLANSETQYF. CDR3 in DNA: TGCGCCAGCCACGATCCGGCCCCGGGACTAGCGAATTCAGAGACCCAGTACTTC.

This clonotype was counted a single time. The rearrangement uses TRBV29-1 and TRBJ2-1; weak D call: TRBD2 (6 bases). The CDR3 runs to 14 residues. V was cut by 6 bases and J by 1 base, with 13 bases left in between. Germline-derived CDR1 and CDR2 are SQVTM and ANQGSEA. CDR3 in DNA: TGCAGCGTGGAGGGGCTCTTTTCCTACAATGAGCAGTTCTTC. Translation: CSVEGLFSYNEQFF.

J is TRBJ1-2 and V is TRBV5-6; D is perhaps TRBD1 (6 bases). V gave up 4 bases and J gave up 8 bases, with 21 bases separating them. Germline V gene sequence: CDR1 SGHDT, CDR2 YYEEEE. The CDR3 is 15 amino acids. The CDR3 coding sequence is TGTGCCAGCAGCCCCGCAAGGACAGCTCCTGGCGGCTACACCTTC. It specifies CASSPARTAPGGYTF.

The chain links TRBV10-3 to TRBJ2-5; 9 bases map to TRBD2. The germline V gene has CDR1 ENHRY and CDR2 SYGVKD. CDR3 length: 15 residues. V lost 2 bases and J lost 11; bases outside the gene matches: 12. DNA for the CDR3: TGTGCCATCAGTGAGACCACTAGCGGGCCCCTAGTGCAGTACTTC. Translated: CAISETTSGPLVQYF.

This rearrangement joins TRBV27 to TRBJ2-7, with D possibly TRBD1 on 6 matching bases. The CDR3 is made up of 17 amino acids. CDR1 and CDR2 (germline): MNHEY, SMNVEV (reference sequence). V lost 3 bases to trimming and J lost 1 base, with 19 bases between them. CDR3 amino acids: CASSFLAPTGMSYEQYF. CDR3 nucleotide sequence: TGTGCCAGCAGTTTCCTCGCCCCCACAGGGATGTCCTACGAGCAGTACTTC.